Sequencing of this T cell receptor (beta chain) was carried out in a study of T cell repertoires in cytomegalovirus infection. Looking at the study overall: CMV infection and matching HLA type were both indicated by public TCR beta signatures. The study, taken as a whole, reports: Ex vivo responses were dominated by HLA-C-restricted CMV-specific TCR beta clonotypes. Summed frequency of public TCR beta families distinguished CMV carriers with the relevant HLA.

Unmatched junction bases numbered 5, after V lost 2 bases and J lost 2 bases. This CDR3 region has 16 residues. Germline CDR1 reads MNHEY; CDR2 reads SVGEGT. As concerns this clonotype: Its antigen remains unknown.

TCRdb independently ran MiXCR on the reads; one entry per CDR3 protein. The table has fewer than 300,000 distinct CDR3 sequences, 20% to 30% seen once. The TCR comes from a human donor in good health (CMV status not recorded). Some clones in this sample may be carry-over from other donors' samples. The chain is built from TRBV6-2 or TRBV6-3 and TRBJ2-1; 8 bases are shared with TRBD2. The sample taken for sequencing was PBMCs. CDR3 sequence reads: CASSYRGGGPYNEQFF. The CDR3 DNA reads TGTGCCAGCAGTTACCGGGGGGGAGGCCCCTACAATGAGCAGTTCTTC.